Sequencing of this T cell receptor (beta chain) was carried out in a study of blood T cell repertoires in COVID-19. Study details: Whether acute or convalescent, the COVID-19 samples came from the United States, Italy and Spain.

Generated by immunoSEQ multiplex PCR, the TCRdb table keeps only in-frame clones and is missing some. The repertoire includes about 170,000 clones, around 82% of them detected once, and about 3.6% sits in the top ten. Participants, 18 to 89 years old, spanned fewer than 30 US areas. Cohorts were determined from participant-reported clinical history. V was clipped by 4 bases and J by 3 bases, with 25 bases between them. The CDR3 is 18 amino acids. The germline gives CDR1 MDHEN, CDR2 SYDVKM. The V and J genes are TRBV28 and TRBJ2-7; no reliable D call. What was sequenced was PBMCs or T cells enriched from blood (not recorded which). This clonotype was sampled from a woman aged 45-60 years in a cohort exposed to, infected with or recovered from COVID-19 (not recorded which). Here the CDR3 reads CASSSTLTAGKVSYEQYF. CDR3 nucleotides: TGTGCCAGCAGTTCCACCCTAACGGCAGGAAAGGTCAGCTACGAGCAGTACTTC.